A single T cell receptor (beta chain) is shown here with its context. Its target is unknown. This entry is derived from a study of blood T cells in healthy people across ages. Study observations and caveats: A roughly linear age-dependent decrease characterized TCR beta diversity per million T cells.

This CDR3 region has 16 residues. Germline V lookup: CDR1 SEHNR, CDR2 FQNEAQ (reference sequence). J gave up 2 bases and V 2 bases, and 5 bases lay outside the gene matches. It was with a sample-barcoded 5' primer and a J-beta primer mix that a second PCR of about 7 to 12 cycles was run. One entry per CDR3 protein results from TCRdb running MiXCR on the 5' RACE reads. The repertoire holds roughly 1.9 million distinct CDR3 sequences, with approximately 39% as singletons. This TCR was sampled from a human donor in good health. The source material was blood. The chain carries TRBV7-9 and TRBJ2-3; TRBD2 agrees at 9 bases. For the CDR3, the DNA is TGTGCCAGCAGCTTAAGTAGCGGGAGTTACACAGATACGCAGTATTTT. Its translation is CASSLSSGSYTDTQYF. The variable domain in full, with the rest retrieved from reference TRBV7-9 and TRBJ2-3, is DTGVSQNPRHKITKRGQNVTFRCDPISEHNRLYWYRQTLGQGPEFLTYFQNEAQLEKSRLLSDRFSAERPKGSFSTLEIQRTEQGDSAMYLCASSLSSGSYTDTQYFGPGTRLTVL.